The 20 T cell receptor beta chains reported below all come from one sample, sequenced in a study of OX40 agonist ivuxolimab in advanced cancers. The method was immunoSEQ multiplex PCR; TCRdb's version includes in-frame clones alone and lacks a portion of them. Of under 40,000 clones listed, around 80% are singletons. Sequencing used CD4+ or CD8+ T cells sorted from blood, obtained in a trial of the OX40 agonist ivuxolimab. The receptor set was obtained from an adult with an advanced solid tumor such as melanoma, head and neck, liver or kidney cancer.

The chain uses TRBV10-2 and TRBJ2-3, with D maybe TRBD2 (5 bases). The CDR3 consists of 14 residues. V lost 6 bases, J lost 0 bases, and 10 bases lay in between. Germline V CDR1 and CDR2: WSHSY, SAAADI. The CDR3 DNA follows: TGCGCCAGCAGAGACTGGACTAGCACAGATACGCAGTATTTT. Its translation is CASRDWTSTDTQYF.

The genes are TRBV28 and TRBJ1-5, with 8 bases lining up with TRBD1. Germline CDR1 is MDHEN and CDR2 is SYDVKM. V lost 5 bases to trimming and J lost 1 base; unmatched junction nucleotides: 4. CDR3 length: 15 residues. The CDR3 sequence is CASSLQGGSNQPQHF. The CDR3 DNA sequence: TGTGCCAGCAGTCTACAGGGGGGGAGCAATCAGCCCCAGCATTTT.

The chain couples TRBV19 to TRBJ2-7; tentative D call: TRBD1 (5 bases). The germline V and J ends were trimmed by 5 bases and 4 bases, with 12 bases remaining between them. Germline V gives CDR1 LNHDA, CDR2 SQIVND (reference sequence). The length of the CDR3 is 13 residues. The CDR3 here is CASSSRQSYEQYF. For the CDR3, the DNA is TGTGCCAGTAGTTCCCGACAGAGTTACGAGCAGTACTTC.

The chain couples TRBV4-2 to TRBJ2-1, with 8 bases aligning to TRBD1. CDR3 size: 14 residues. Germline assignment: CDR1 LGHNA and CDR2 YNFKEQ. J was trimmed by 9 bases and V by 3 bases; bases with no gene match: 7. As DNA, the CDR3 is TGTGCCAGCAGCCAGAATCCGGGACAGGTTGAGCAGTTCTTC. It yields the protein CASSQNPGQVEQFF.

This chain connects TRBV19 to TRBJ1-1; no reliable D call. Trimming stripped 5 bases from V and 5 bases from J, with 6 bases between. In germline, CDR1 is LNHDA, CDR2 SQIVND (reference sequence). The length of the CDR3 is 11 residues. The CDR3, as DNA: TGTGCCAGTAGTTGGTGGACTGAAGCTTTCTTT. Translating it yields CASSWWTEAFF.

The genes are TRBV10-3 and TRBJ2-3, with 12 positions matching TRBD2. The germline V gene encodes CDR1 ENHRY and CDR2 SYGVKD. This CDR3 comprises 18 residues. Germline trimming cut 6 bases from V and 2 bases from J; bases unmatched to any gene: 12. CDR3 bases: TGTGCCATCAGGCCTTCTAGCGGGAGGGCCACTGCCACAGATACGCAGTATTTT. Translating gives CAIRPSSGRATATDTQYF.

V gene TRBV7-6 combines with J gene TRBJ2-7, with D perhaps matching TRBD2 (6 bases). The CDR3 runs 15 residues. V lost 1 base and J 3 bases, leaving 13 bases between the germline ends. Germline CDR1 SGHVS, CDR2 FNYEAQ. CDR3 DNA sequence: TGTGCCAGCAGCTTAGGAGGCGGGAACGACTACGAGCAGTACTTC. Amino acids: CASSLGGGNDYEQYF.

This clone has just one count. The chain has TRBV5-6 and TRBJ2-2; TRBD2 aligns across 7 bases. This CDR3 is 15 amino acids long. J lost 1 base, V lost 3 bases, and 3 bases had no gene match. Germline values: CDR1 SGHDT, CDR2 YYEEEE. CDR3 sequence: CASSWGGLNTGELFF. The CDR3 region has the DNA TGTGCCAGCAGCTGGGGAGGGTTGAACACCGGGGAGCTGTTTTTT.

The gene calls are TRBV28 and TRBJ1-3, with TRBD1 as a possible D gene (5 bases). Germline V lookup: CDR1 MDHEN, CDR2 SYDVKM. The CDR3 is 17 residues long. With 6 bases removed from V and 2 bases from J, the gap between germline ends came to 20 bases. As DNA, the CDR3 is TGTGCCAGCAGCTCCCGTTGGGGCGTCCCCACTGGAAACACCATATATTTT. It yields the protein CASSSRWGVPTGNTIYF.

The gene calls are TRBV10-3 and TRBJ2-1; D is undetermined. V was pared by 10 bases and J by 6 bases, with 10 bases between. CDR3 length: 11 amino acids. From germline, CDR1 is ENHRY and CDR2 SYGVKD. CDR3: CATSPANEQFF. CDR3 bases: TGTGCCACCTCACCAGCCAATGAGCAGTTCTTC.

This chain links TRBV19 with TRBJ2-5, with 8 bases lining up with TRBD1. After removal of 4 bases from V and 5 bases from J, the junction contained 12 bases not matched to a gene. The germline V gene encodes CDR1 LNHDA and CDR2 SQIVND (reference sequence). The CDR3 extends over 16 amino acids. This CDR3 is CASSTLLGQGRETQYF. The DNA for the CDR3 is TGTGCCAGTAGTACCCTCCTTGGACAGGGTCGGGAGACCCAGTACTTC.

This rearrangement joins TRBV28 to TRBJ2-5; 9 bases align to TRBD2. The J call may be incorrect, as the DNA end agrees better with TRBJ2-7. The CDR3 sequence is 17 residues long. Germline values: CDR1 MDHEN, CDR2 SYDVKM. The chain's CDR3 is CASSFSLAGERSYEQYF. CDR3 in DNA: TGTGCCAGCAGTTTTAGCTTAGCGGGAGAACGCTCCTACGAGCAGTACTTC.

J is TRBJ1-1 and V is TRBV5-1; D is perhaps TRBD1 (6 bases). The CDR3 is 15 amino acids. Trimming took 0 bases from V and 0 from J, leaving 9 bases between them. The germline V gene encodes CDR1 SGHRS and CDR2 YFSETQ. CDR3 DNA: TGCGCCAGCAGCTTGGGGGACACGATGAACACTGAAGCTTTCTTT. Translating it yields CASSLGDTMNTEAFF.

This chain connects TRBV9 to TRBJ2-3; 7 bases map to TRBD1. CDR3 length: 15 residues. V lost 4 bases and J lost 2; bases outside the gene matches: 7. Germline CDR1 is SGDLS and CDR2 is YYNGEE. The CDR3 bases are TGTGCCAGCAGCACACGACAGGGAGCCACAGATACGCAGTATTTT. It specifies CASSTRQGATDTQYF.

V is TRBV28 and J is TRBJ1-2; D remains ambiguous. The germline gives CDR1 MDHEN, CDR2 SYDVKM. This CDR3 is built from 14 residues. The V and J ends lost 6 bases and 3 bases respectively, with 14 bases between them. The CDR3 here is CASRQLSRDYGYTF. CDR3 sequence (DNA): TGTGCCAGCAGACAGCTCTCTCGTGACTATGGCTACACCTTC.

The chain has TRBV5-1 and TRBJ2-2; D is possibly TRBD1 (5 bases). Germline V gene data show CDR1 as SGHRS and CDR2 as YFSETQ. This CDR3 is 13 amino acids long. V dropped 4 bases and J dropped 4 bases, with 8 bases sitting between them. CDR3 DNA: TGCGCCAGCAGCAATCAGGGCACCGGGGAGCTGTTTTTT. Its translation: CASSNQGTGELFF.

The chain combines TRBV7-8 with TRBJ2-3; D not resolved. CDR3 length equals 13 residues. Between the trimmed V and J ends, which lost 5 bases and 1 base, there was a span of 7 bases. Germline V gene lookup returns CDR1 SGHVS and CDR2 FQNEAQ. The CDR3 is CASSPERTDTQYF. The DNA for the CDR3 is TGTGCCAGCAGCCCGGAACGCACAGATACGCAGTATTTT.

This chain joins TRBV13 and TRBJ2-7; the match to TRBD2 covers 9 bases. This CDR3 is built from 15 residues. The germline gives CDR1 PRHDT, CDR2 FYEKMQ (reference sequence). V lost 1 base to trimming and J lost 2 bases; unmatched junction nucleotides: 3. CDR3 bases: TGTGCCAGCAGCTTAGTCGCGGGAGGGCCCTACGAGCAGTACTTC. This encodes CASSLVAGGPYEQYF.

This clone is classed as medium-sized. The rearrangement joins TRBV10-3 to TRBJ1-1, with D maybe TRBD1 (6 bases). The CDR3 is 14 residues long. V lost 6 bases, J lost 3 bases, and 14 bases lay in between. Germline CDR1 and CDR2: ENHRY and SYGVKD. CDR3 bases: TGTGCCATCAGAAGGACAGCCTGGGACACTGAAGCTTTCTTT. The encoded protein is CAIRRTAWDTEAFF.

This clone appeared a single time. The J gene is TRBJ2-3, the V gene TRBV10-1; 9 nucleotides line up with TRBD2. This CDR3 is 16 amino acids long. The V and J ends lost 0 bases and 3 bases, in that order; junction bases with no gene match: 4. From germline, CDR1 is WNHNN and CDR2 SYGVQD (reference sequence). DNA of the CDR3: TGCGCCAGCAGTGAGTCCCTGCTAGCGGGAACAGATACGCAGTATTTT. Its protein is CASSESLLAGTDTQYF.